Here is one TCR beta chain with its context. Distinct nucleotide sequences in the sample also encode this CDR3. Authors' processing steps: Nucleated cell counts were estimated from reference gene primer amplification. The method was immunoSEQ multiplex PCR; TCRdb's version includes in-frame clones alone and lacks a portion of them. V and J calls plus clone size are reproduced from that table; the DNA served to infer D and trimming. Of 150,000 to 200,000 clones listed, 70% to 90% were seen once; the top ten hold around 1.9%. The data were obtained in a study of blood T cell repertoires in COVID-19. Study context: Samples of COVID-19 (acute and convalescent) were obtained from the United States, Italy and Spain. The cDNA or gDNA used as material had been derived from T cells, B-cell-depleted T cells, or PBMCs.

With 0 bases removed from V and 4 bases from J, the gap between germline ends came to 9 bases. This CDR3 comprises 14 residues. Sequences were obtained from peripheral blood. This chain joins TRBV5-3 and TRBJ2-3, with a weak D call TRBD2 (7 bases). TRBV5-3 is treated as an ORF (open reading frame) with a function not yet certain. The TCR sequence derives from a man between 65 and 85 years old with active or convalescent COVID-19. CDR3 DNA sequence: TGTGCCAGAAGCTTGGCGGGGGGCGCAGATACGCAGTATTTT. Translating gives CARSLAGGADTQYF.